A few counts support the clone carrying this T cell receptor (beta chain). The source of the sample is a study of tumor and adjacent non-tumor tissue in lung cancer. As for the study in general: Histology: 11 to 13 adenocarcinoma, a couple of squamous cell carcinoma, 1 small cell lung cancer. On average, productive TCRbeta reads reached about 4 million per sample.

The library came from three nested PCR rounds adapted from ARM-PCR protocols. TCRdb called the multiplex PCR reads again in MiXCR, with one record for every CDR3 protein. The sample carries around 70,000 distinct CDR3 sequences, 60% recorded once. Germline CDR1 and CDR2: MDHEN and SYDVKM. The CDR3 extends over 16 amino acids. V lost 8 bases, J lost 1 base, and 10 bases stayed unmatched. The template was RNA from unsorted bulk tissue. This receptor was identified in a man between 45 and 60 years old with non-small cell lung cancer. Sequencing was carried out using lung tumor tissue. The chain recombines TRBV28 with TRBJ2-3; 9 bases are shared with TRBD2. The DNA for the CDR3 is TGTGCCAGCGGGCAAGCGGGAGGTGGGGGCACAGATACGCAGTATTTT. As protein: CASGQAGGGGTDTQYF.